This TCR beta chain appears in the sequencing data of a study of T cells in Graves' hyperthyroidism and ophthalmopathy. As for the study in general: It was at initial diagnosis, before any treatment, that peripheral blood was collected.

Authors of the study amplified TCR beta CDR3 regions from RNA transcripts. Initially, a first-round RT-PCR of the TCR CDR3 employed the HTBI primer set. TCRdb passed the multiplex PCR reads through MiXCR, listing each CDR3 protein once. The repertoire holds about 350,000 distinct CDR3 sequences, with 14% as singletons. With a duration under 2 months, the hyperthyroidism was newly diagnosed in patients aged 18 to 65. Clinicians diagnosed patients from clinical symptoms, serum thyroxine and TRAb, thyroid ultrasound and orbital computed tomography. It was 8 to 10 ml of fresh peripheral blood that supplied the PBMCs. V lost 2 bases, J lost 4 bases, and 11 bases lay in between. The CDR3 is 13 residues long. Per the germline V gene, CDR1 is SQVTM and CDR2 is ANQGSEA.

The V call is TRBV29-1, the J call TRBJ2-5; a weak D match, TRBD2 (6 bases). The sequencing sample was made of blood. The source is a woman in her twenties or thirties with Graves' hyperthyroidism. CDR3: CSVETGDGETQYF. CDR3 DNA sequence: TGCAGCGTTGAAACGGGGGATGGAGAGACCCAGTACTTC.